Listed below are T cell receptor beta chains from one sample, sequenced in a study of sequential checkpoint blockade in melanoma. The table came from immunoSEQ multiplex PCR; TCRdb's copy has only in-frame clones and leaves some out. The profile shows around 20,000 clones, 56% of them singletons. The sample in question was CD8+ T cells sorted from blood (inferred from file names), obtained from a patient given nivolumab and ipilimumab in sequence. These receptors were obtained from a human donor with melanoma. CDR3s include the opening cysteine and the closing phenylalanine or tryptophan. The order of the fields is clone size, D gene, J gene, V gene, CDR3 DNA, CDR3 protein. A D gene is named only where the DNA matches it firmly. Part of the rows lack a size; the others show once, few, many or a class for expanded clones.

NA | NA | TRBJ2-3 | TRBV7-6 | TGTGCCAGCAGCTTAGCTCCACTGGCGGGATACTCTAGCACAGATACGCAGTATTTT | CASSLAPLAGYSSTDTQYF
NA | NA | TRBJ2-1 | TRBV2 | TGTGCCAGCAACTTTCGGCCGGGTTACAATGAGCAGTTCTTC | CASNFRPGYNEQFF
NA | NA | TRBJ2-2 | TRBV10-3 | TGTGCCGCCAGGGGGGCAGGGCCGGTCACCGGGGAGCTGTTTTTT | CAARGAGPVTGELFF
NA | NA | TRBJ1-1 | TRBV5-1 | TGCGCCAGCAGCTTGTCAGTGAACACTGAAGCTTTCTTT | CASSLSVNTEAFF
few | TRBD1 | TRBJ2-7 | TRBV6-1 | TGTGCCAGGTCGGGACAGGGAACCTACGAGCAGTACTTC | CARSGQGTYEQYF
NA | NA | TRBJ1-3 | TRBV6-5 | TGTGCCAGCACTGACAGGTCGCCTGGAAACACCATATATTTT | CASTDRSPGNTIYF
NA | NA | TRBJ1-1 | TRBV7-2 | TGTGCCAGCAGCTTAGTACTCTCAGGGCGTGCTTTCTTT | CASSLVLSGRAFF
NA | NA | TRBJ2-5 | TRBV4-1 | TGCGCCAGCAGCCAAGAATCGGGGGATGAAGAGACCCAGTACTTC | CASSQESGDEETQYF
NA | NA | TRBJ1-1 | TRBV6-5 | TGTGCCAGCAGTTACTCGGCGCAGGCGAACACTGAAGCTTTCTTT | CASSYSAQANTEAFF
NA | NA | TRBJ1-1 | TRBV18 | TGTGCCAGCTCATTATGGACAACCCTCGACACTGAAGCTTTCTTT | CASSLWTTLDTEAFF
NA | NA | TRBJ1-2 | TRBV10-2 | TGCGCCAGCAGCCCAACCGAGACAGGTCCCTATGGCTACACCTTC | CASSPTETGPYGYTF
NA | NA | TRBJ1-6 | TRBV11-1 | TGTGCCAGCAGCTTAGTACCGGAGCATAATTCACCCCTCCACTTT | CASSLVPEHNSPLHF
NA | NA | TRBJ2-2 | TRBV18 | TGTGCCAGCTCACCGGTTCGCTATAACACCGGGGAGCTGTTTTTT | CASSPVRYNTGELFF
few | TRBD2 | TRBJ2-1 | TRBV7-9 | TGTGCCAGCAGCTTCGGGGGGGCCTACAATGAGCAGTTCTTC | CASSFGGAYNEQFF
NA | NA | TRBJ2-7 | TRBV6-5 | TGTGCCAGCAGCCGACTCGGGACACCCTACGAGCAGTACTTC | CASSRLGTPYEQYF
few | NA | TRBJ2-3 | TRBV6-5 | TGTGCCAGCAGTTACTTGGACAGTAGCACAGATACGCAGTATTTT | CASSYLDSSTDTQYF
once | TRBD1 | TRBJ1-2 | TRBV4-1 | TGCGCCAGCAGCCAAGTGGGACAGGGGGCTGGCTACACCTTC | CASSQVGQGAGYTF
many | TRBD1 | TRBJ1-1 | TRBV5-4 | TGCGCCAGCAGCCTGAGGACAGGGGGGAACACTGAAGCTTTCTTT | CASSLRTGGNTEAFF
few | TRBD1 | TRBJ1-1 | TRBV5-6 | TGTGCCAGCAGCTCGACAGGGGCGCGGGATTTCTACACTGAAGCTTTCTTT | CASSSTGARDFYTEAFF
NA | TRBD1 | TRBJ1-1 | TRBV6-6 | TGTGCCAGCAGTTTGGAGGGGGCACCTAACACTGAAGCTTTCTTT | CASSLEGAPNTEAFF
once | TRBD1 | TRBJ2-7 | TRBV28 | TGTGCCAGCAGGATTACCGGGACAGGGATTGACGAGCAGTACTTC | CASRITGTGIDEQYF
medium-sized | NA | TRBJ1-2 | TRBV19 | TGTGCCAGTAGTATACCCGGGGGGTATAACTATGGCTACACCTTC | CASSIPGGYNYGYTF
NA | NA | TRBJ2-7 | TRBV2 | TGTGCCAGCCGACCCCGCGGAGCTTACGAGCAGTACTTC | CASRPRGAYEQYF
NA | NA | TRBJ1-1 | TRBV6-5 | TGTGCCAGCAGTTACGGAAAAACAGGGACTGAAGCTTTCTTT | CASSYGKTGTEAFF
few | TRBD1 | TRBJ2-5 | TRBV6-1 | TGTGCCAGCAGTGAAGCGGCAGGGGGCGAGGAGACCCAGTACTTC | CASSEAAGGEETQYF
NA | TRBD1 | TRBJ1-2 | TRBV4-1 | TGTGCCAGCAGCCCGGGACAGGGGGCGTATGGCTACACCTTC | CASSPGQGAYGYTF
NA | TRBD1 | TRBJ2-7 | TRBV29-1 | TGCAGCGTTGAAGATCGGGCGACAGGGGTCGAGCAGTACTTC | CSVEDRATGVEQYF
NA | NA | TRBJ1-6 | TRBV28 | TGTGCCAGCACTGAGGTCTATAATTCACCCCTCCACTTT | CASTEVYNSPLHF
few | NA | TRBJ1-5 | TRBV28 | TGTGCCAGCAGCCGGGACACAAACAATCAGCCCCAGCATTTT | CASSRDTNNQPQHF
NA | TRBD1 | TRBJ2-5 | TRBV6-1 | TGTGCCAGCAACAGGGACAGGGGTTTTGAGACCCAGTACTTC | CASNRDRGFETQYF
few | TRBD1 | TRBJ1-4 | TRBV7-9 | TGTGCCAGCAGCTTAGATCCAGGGGGTGAAAAACTGTTTTTT | CASSLDPGGEKLFF
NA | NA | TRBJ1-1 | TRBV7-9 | TGTGCCAGCAGCTTAGGGGGGGGCCTAGCTGAAGCTTTCTTT | CASSLGGGLAEAFF
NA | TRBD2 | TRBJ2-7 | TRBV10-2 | TGCGCCAGCAGTGAGTCTGGGGACTACTACGAGCAGTACTTC | CASSESGDYYEQYF
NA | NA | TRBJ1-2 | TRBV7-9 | TGTGCCAGCAGCTTAGCCGGAGCTAACTATGGCTACACCTTC | CASSLAGANYGYTF
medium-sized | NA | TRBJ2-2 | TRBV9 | TGTGCCAGCAGCGACAGAGCGAACACCGGGGAGCTGTTTTTT | CASSDRANTGELFF
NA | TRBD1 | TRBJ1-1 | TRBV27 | TGTGCCAGCAGGCAACAGGGGATGAACACTGAAGCTTTCTTT | CASRQQGMNTEAFF
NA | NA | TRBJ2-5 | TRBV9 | TGTGCCAGCAGCGAGGGGTACAGCCAAGAGACCCAGTACTTC | CASSEGYSQETQYF
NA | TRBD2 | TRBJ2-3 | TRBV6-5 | TGTGCCAGCGGAACTAGCGGGAGACCAGATACGCAGTATTTT | CASGTSGRPDTQYF
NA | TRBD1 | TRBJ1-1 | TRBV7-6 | TGTGCCAGCAGCTTAGAGGGACAGGGGGGAACTGAAGCTTTCTTT | CASSLEGQGGTEAFF
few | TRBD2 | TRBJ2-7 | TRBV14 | TGTGCCAGCAGCCCTGTGGGCGGGAGCGAGCAGTACTTC | CASSPVGGSEQYF